This TCR beta chain is drawn from a study of patients and donors after allogeneic stem cell transplantation. TCRdb passed the RT-PCR reads through MiXCR, listing each CDR3 protein once. The sample has 70,000 to 75,000 distinct CDR3 sequences, about 25% seen once. The CDR3 spans 13 residues. CDR1 is LNHNV and CDR2 is YYDKDF in the germline V gene (reference sequence). V was pared by 2 bases and J by 3 bases, with 7 bases between. This chain joins TRBV15 and TRBJ2-5; no clear D. The clonotype comes from a human donor who was either an allogeneic HSCT recipient or a stem cell or donor lymphocyte infusion donor (not recorded which). It is not recorded whose cells these are; they may come from a transplant donor. Sequencing was performed on blood, either unsorted or a sorted T cell fraction (not recorded which). The CDR3 nucleotides are TGTGCCACCAGCAGAACCAAAAAAGAGACCCAGTACTTC. It is translated as CATSRTKKETQYF.